The next 22 T cell receptor beta chains were all read from a single sample in a study of molecular identifiers for immune sequencing clone quantification. One entry per CDR3 protein results from TCRdb running MiXCR on the PCR reads. The sample includes 400,000 to 600,000 distinct CDR3 sequences, 20% to 25% seen only once; the top ten take approximately 0.8%. The sample taken for sequencing was naive CD8+ T cells from blood, with Jurkat cell RNA spiked in. The subset was: FACS-sorted CD8+CD4-CCR7+CD45RA+ naive T cells. These receptor sequences come from a human donor in good health. Some libraries in this study had Jurkat cell RNA spiked in.

A single count supports this clonotype. The chain is built from TRBV10-3 and TRBJ2-3, with 10 positions matching TRBD1. Germline V gives CDR1 ENHRY, CDR2 SYGVKD. The CDR3 length is 20 residues. V was pared by 7 bases and J by 2 bases, with 21 bases of the junction left unmatched. The chain's CDR3 is CAITKEGQGPLQLTTDTQYF. The CDR3 DNA sequence: TGTGCCATCACCAAAGAGGGACAGGGGCCCCTACAACTTACCACAGATACGCAGTATTTT.

The chain is built from TRBV6-2 or TRBV6-3 and TRBJ2-7; no reliable D call. The V end lost 4 bases, the J end lost 0 bases, and 10 bases lay between the germline ends. The CDR3 is 14 residues long. Germline V gene data show CDR1 as MNHEY and CDR2 as SVGEGT. CDR3 loop: CASSCIGSSYEQYF. The CDR3 coding sequence is TGTGCCAGCAGTTGCATCGGTAGCTCCTACGAGCAGTACTTC.

The rearrangement uses TRBV9 and TRBJ2-1; 7 bases line up with TRBD2. Trimming at V came to 6 bases and at J to 8 bases, leaving 8 bases not matched to a gene. This CDR3 is 13 amino acids long. Germline V gene sequence: CDR1 SGDLS, CDR2 YYNGEE. CDR3 amino acids: CASNAGEGYEQFF. In DNA form, the CDR3 reads TGTGCCAGCAACGCGGGAGAGGGCTATGAGCAGTTCTTC.

This clonotype has ten or more counts. The chain couples TRBV9 to TRBJ2-7; tentative D call: TRBD2 (5 bases). Germline lookup yields CDR1 SGDLS and CDR2 YYNGEE. Trimming removed 4 bases at V and 3 bases at J, with 14 bases between. The CDR3 spans 14 residues. The CDR3 loop is CASSTTPGNYEQYF. The CDR3 nucleotides are TGTGCCAGCAGCACCACCCCGGGGAACTACGAGCAGTACTTC.

The chain couples TRBV12-3 or TRBV12-4 to TRBJ1-1; 10 bases line up with TRBD1. The CDR3 runs to 18 residues. Trimming at V came to 6 bases and at J to 8 bases, leaving 21 bases not matched to a gene. CDR3 residues: CASSEPGTGVSFVREAFF. As DNA, the CDR3 is TGTGCCAGCAGCGAACCCGGGACAGGGGTGAGTTTTGTACGGGAAGCTTTCTTT.

This clonotype appeared many times. The chain carries TRBV19 and TRBJ2-3, with 13 bases fitting TRBD2. Per the germline V gene, CDR1 is LNHDA and CDR2 is SQIVND (reference sequence). The V and J ends lost 5 bases and 4 bases, in that order; junction bases with no gene match: 6. The CDR3 has 16 amino acids. CDR3 sequence (DNA): TGTGCCAGTAGTCCAGGACTAGCGGGAGTCGCAGATACGCAGTATTTT. Translating gives CASSPGLAGVADTQYF. Variable domain in full (rest from reference TRBV19 and TRBJ2-3): DGGITQSPKYLFRKEGQNVTLSCEQNLNHDAMYWYRQDPGQGLRLIYYSQIVNDFQKGDIAEGYSVSREKKESFPLTVTSAQKNPTAFYLCASSPGLAGVADTQYFGPGTRLTVL.

Comments on this clonotype: A much larger clonotype is one base distant, so this may be a read error. V and J are TRBV19 and TRBJ1-5; 7 nucleotides align to TRBD1. The ends lost 4 bases at V and 7 bases at J; junction bases unmatched: 7. CDR1 LNHDA and CDR2 SQIVND come from the germline V gene (reference sequence). The CDR3 is 14 residues long. The DNA of the CDR3 is TGTGCCAGTAGTAGTAGGGCAGGGGGACAGCCCCAGCATTTT. The encoded protein is CASSSRAGGQPQHF.

Details on this clonotype: The junction differs from germline at one of its ends, possibly a read error. This chain joins TRBV28 and TRBJ2-1, with TRBD2 matching 9 bases. This CDR3 spans 15 amino acids. CDR1 and CDR2 from the germline V gene are MDHEN and SYDVKM. The CDR3 protein is CASAPPGTSINERFF. CDR3 nucleotides: TGTGCCAGCGCCCCCCCCGGGACTAGCATAAATGAGCGGTTCTTC.

Turning to this clonotype: The germline gene is not matched at one end of the junction; a read error may be the cause. The chain uses TRBV7-9 and TRBJ2-1; TRBD2 matches 8 bases. The length of the CDR3 is 16 residues. The germline V gene encodes CDR1 SEHNR and CDR2 FQNEAQ (reference sequence). The CDR3 coding sequence is TGTGCCTGCAGCTTACTCGGCGGGGGGACCAACAATGAGCAGTTCTTC. Translation: CACSLLGGGTNNEQFF. The complete variable domain, with remaining parts taken from reference TRBV7-9 and TRBJ2-1, reads DTGVSQNPRHKITKRGQNVTFRCDPISEHNRLYWYRQTLGQGPEFLTYFQNEAQLEKSRLLSDRFSAERPKGSFSTLEIQRTEQGDSAMYLCACSLLGGGTNNEQFFGPGTRLTVL.

The chain couples TRBV12-3 or TRBV12-4 to TRBJ2-5; 7 bases agree with TRBD1. Trimming at V came to 5 bases and at J to 5 bases, leaving 8 bases not matched to a gene. There are 14 residues in the CDR3. CDR3 in DNA: TGTGCCAGCAGTCCGACAGGGAATTGGGAGACCCAGTACTTC. Encoded protein: CASSPTGNWETQYF.

This clonotype showed up just a few times. This chain joins TRBV7-6 and TRBJ2-3, with 14 bases fitting TRBD2. Germline V gene lookup returns CDR1 SGHVS and CDR2 FNYEAQ. Trimming at V came to 6 bases and at J to 5 bases, leaving 7 bases not matched to a gene. CDR3 length: 16 amino acids. The DNA of the CDR3 is TGTGCCAGCAGTTTGACTAGCGGGGGGGCTTTAGATACGCAGTATTTT. Its protein product is CASSLTSGGALDTQYF.

This clonotype was picked up many times. The chain couples TRBV27 to TRBJ1-1; TRBD1 matches 7 bases. CDR1 and CDR2 from the germline V gene are MNHEY and SMNVEV (reference sequence). CDR3 length equals 16 residues. The V gene end was trimmed by 2 bases and the J gene end by 1 base; junction bases not matched to a gene: 7. In DNA, the CDR3 is TGTGCCAGCAGTTTAGTTACAGGGGATGCGAACACTGAAGCTTTCTTT. This codes for CASSLVTGDANTEAFF.

This clonotype was counted ten times or more. The rearrangement uses TRBV5-6 and TRBJ2-1; 9 positions match TRBD1. The CDR3 has 15 residues. The V segment lost 5 bases and the J segment 8 bases; nucleotides outside the gene matches: 11. Germline CDR1 reads SGHDT; CDR2 reads YYEEEE. The CDR3 spells CASRAGQGFLDEQFF. DNA for the CDR3: TGTGCCAGCAGGGCAGGACAGGGGTTTTTAGATGAGCAGTTCTTC.

This clonotype was counted ten times or more. The genes are TRBV12-3 or TRBV12-4 and TRBJ1-1; a possible D gene is TRBD1 (6 bases). Trimming stripped 5 bases from V and 4 bases from J, with 8 bases between. The CDR3 loop spans 12 amino acids. The CDR3 nucleotides are TGTGCCAGCAGTCCAGGGGTCACTGAAGCTTTCTTT. This translates into CASSPGVTEAFF.

As concerns this clonotype: An end of the junction does not agree with germline; a read error may underlie this. The V and J genes are TRBV3-1 and TRBJ2-6; D possibly corresponds to TRBD1 (5 bases). The length of the CDR3 is 19 residues. Germline lookup yields CDR1 LGHDT and CDR2 YNNKEL (reference sequence). CDR3: CASSQDLEAPFSGANVPTF. The DNA for the CDR3 is TGTGCCAGCAGCCAAGATCTTGAAGCCCCCTTCTCTGGGGCCAACGTCCCGACTTTC.

Notes on this clonotype: A much larger clone is a single base away; this may be a read error. V gene TRBV7-9 combines with J gene TRBJ1-6; TRBD1 agrees at 7 bases. V gave up 7 bases and J gave up 7 bases; unmatched junction bases: 10. Germline assignment: CDR1 SEHNR and CDR2 FQNEAQ (reference sequence). The length of the CDR3 is 15 residues. The CDR3 sequence: CASTKGAARNSPLHF. As DNA, the CDR3 is TGTGCCAGCACCAAGGGGGCGGCAAGGAATTCACCCCTCCACTTT.

The sample holds many counts of this clonotype. V gene TRBV6-2 or TRBV6-3 combines with J gene TRBJ1-5, with TRBD1 as a possible D gene (5 bases). The germline V and J ends were trimmed by 4 bases and 4 bases, with 20 bases remaining between them. Germline CDR1 and CDR2: MNHEY and SVGEGT. The CDR3 extends over 17 amino acids. In nucleotides, the CDR3 is TGTGCCAGCAGTTTACGCCTTGAGGGACGGGAAAATCAGCCCCAGCATTTT. It yields the protein CASSLRLEGRENQPQHF.

This clonotype was counted many times. The rearrangement links TRBV12-3 or TRBV12-4 to TRBJ1-5; D gene ambiguous. The CDR3 has 15 amino acids. V gave up 3 bases and J gave up 4 bases, with 13 bases separating them. In nucleotides, the CDR3 is TGTGCCAGCAGTTTTGGGGTGGGGAAGAATCAGCCCCAGCATTTT. Protein product: CASSFGVGKNQPQHF.

This clonotype was counted many times. V and J are TRBV6-2 or TRBV6-3 and TRBJ1-1; D uncertain. Trimming pared 0 bases from V and 4 bases from J, leaving 9 bases between. Germline V gene lookup returns CDR1 MNHEY and CDR2 SVGEGT. The CDR3 runs to 14 residues. The chain's CDR3 is CASSYSYPGTEAFF. The CDR3 DNA is TGTGCCAGCAGTTACTCTTACCCCGGCACTGAAGCTTTCTTT.

This clonotype was seen a few times. The V gene is TRBV18, the J gene TRBJ2-7; 9 bases align to TRBD1. V dropped 2 bases and J dropped 3; count of bases not matched to a gene: 5. The CDR3 is made up of 15 amino acids. Germline V lookup: CDR1 KGHSH, CDR2 LQKENI. CDR3 loop: CASSPTGQGFYEQYF. The DNA of the CDR3 is TGTGCCAGCTCACCAACAGGACAGGGGTTCTACGAGCAGTACTTC.

This clonotype was recorded at least ten times. V and J are TRBV5-1 and TRBJ2-7; the D is unclear. Germline V gene data show CDR1 as SGHRS and CDR2 as YFSETQ. There are 14 residues in the CDR3. The V end was cut by 1 base, the J end by 7 bases, with 15 bases between. CDR3 sequence: CASSLSPGPTEQYF. As DNA, the CDR3 is TGCGCCAGCAGCTTGTCGCCAGGTCCTACGGAGCAGTACTTC.

This clonotype turned up a few times. This chain connects TRBV19 to TRBJ2-1; D unclear. Trimming pared 7 bases from V and 7 bases from J, leaving 11 bases between. The CDR3 is 12 residues long. The germline CDR1 and CDR2 sequences are LNHDA and SQIVND (reference sequence). The CDR3 loop is CASTIGGNEQFF. CDR3 DNA sequence: TGTGCCAGTACCATAGGCGGTAATGAGCAGTTCTTC.